A single sample is the source of the 30 T cell receptor beta chains below, sequenced in a study of shared T cell receptors in the human thymus. Using immunoSEQ multiplex PCR, the repertoire was profiled, and TCRdb retains in-frame clones only, with some absent. This table has under 450,000 clones, roughly 94% appearing once. Sequencing used thymocytes. The source of these receptors is a human donor.

The rearrangement joins TRBV28 to TRBJ2-7; 12 nucleotides line up with TRBD1. Germline lookup yields CDR1 MDHEN and CDR2 SYDVKM. The length of the CDR3 is 17 residues. The trim removed 4 bases at V and 2 bases at J, leaving 9 bases unmatched. CDR3: CASSSNPGQGAPYEQYF. DNA for the CDR3: TGTGCCAGCAGTTCAAACCCGGGACAGGGGGCCCCCTACGAGCAGTACTTC.

J is TRBJ1-2 and V is TRBV15, with 8 bases lining up with TRBD1. This CDR3 has 16 amino acids. V lost 5 bases and J lost 4; bases outside the gene matches: 12. CDR1 is LNHNV and CDR2 is YYDKDF in the germline V gene (reference sequence). CDR3 sequence (DNA): TGTGCCACCAGCCCCCCGACTGGACAGGGAAGCTATGGCTACACCTTC. Amino acids: CATSPPTGQGSYGYTF.

The CDR3 region has the DNA TGTGCCAGCAGCCAGGTGGGACAGGGGACGGGAGAGCTGTTTTTT. This translates into CASSQVGQGTGELFF. The V gene is TRBV11-3, the J gene TRBJ2-2; 10 nucleotides match TRBD1. Germline V gives CDR1 SGHNT, CDR2 YENEEA. The V and J ends lost 5 bases and 11 bases, in that order; junction bases with no gene match: 11. This CDR3 is built from 15 residues.

This clone was seen a handful of times. The chain has TRBV28 and TRBJ2-1, with D perhaps given as TRBD1 or TRBD2 (5 bases each). This CDR3 comprises 17 residues. The V gene's germline CDR1 is MDHEN and CDR2 SYDVKM. Trimming took 0 bases from V and 4 from J, leaving 16 bases between them. The CDR3 protein is CASSLCGEGRGYNEQFF. In DNA form, the CDR3 reads TGTGCCAGCAGTTTATGCGGCGAGGGGCGCGGGTACAATGAGCAGTTCTTC.

This chain connects TRBV10-3 to TRBJ2-7; D tentatively reads TRBD1 or TRBD2 (5 bases each). Germline values: CDR1 ENHRY, CDR2 SYGVKD. There are 14 residues in the CDR3. V was pared by 6 bases and J by 7 bases, with 19 bases between. The CDR3 loop is CAIRTTDEGGEQYF. In nucleotides, the CDR3 is TGTGCCATCAGGACGACAGATGAGGGCGGAGAGCAGTACTTC.

The chain uses TRBV29-1 and TRBJ2-1, with 7 bases fitting TRBD1. The germline CDR1 and CDR2 sequences are SQVTM and ANQGSEA. The CDR3 spans 12 residues. After removal of 6 bases from V and 5 bases from J, the junction contained 4 bases not matched to a gene. The CDR3, as DNA: TGCAGCGTCCCGGGACAGAACAATGAGCAGTTCTTC. It yields the protein CSVPGQNNEQFF.

The chain has TRBV25-1 and TRBJ2-1; 7 bases are a match to TRBD1. Germline V gene lookup returns CDR1 MGHDK and CDR2 SYGVNS. Unmatched junction bases numbered 11, after V lost 1 base and J lost 5 bases. This CDR3 contains 17 residues. The CDR3 DNA sequence: TGTGCCAGCAGTGAATCGGAAGGGGGCATTTGGGACAATGAGCAGTTCTTC. Its protein product is CASSESEGGIWDNEQFF.

The gene calls are TRBV5-8 and TRBJ1-4; no definite D call. Trimming shortened V by 4 bases and J by 7 bases, and 11 bases separated the two germline ends. The germline CDR1 and CDR2 sequences are SGHTS and YDEGEE. This CDR3 spans 13 amino acids. The CDR3 sequence: CASSPRTGEKLFF. DNA of the CDR3: TGTGCCAGCAGCCCTCGTACGGGTGAAAAACTGTTTTTT.

The rearrangement joins TRBV5-6 to TRBJ2-7, with a weak D call TRBD2 (5 bases). V was shortened by 3 bases and J by 3 bases, with 13 bases between the two germline ends. The CDR3 length is 14 residues. Germline values: CDR1 SGHDT, CDR2 YYEEEE. The CDR3 coding sequence is TGTGCCAGCAGCTCCAGGCAGGAGGACTACGAGCAGTACTTC. Residues: CASSSRQEDYEQYF.

In nucleotides, the CDR3 is TGCGCCAGCAGCTTGGGTGCAGATCAAGAGACCCAGTACTTC. This gives the protein CASSLGADQETQYF. J is TRBJ2-5 and V is TRBV5-1, with D uncertain. Germline-derived CDR1 and CDR2 are SGHRS and YFSETQ. The CDR3 is 14 residues long. V was shortened by 0 bases and J by 2 bases, with 8 bases between the two germline ends.

This chain uses TRBV5-6 with TRBJ1-1; 8 nucleotides match TRBD1. The CDR3 has 14 residues. With 0 bases clipped from V and 6 bases from J, the junction kept 4 bases outside the gene matches. Germline V lookup: CDR1 SGHDT, CDR2 YYEEEE. CDR3 bases: TGTGCCAGCAGCTTGGGGCAGGGGGCCGCTGAAGCTTTCTTT. Its translation: CASSLGQGAAEAFF.

This clone has more than one count but fewer than ten. The genes are TRBV28 and TRBJ1-5; D gene ambiguous. V dropped 5 bases and J dropped 3 bases, with 23 bases sitting between them. CDR3 size: 18 residues. The V gene's germline CDR1 is MDHEN and CDR2 SYDVKM. The CDR3 DNA follows: TGTGCCAGCAGTCCCCTTCCCCATCCGCAGTCGTACAATCAGCCCCAGCATTTT. The encoded protein is CASSPLPHPQSYNQPQHF.

The chain recombines TRBV2 with TRBJ1-2; TRBD1 matches 12 bases. Looked up from germline, CDR1 is SNHLY and CDR2 is FYNNEI. V lost 4 bases and J lost 0; bases outside the gene matches: 18. The CDR3 extends over 21 amino acids. The CDR3 sequence: CASSGTGQGALPSRPNYGYTF. The CDR3 DNA reads as TGTGCCAGCAGTGGGACGGGACAGGGGGCCCTACCCTCCAGACCTAACTATGGCTACACCTTC.

The V call is TRBV5-6, the J call TRBJ2-7, with D possibly matching TRBD1 (5 bases). The CDR3 sequence is 13 residues long. Germline CDR1 is SGHDT and CDR2 is YYEEEE. Trimming removed 5 bases at V and 4 bases at J, with 13 bases between. The CDR3 spells CASSRTSRYEQYF. In nucleotides, the CDR3 is TGTGCCAGCAGTAGGACATCCAGATACGAGCAGTACTTC.

The chain employs TRBV6-1 and TRBJ1-1, with D possibly TRBD1 on 6 matching bases. Looked up from germline, CDR1 is MNHNS and CDR2 is SASEGT. There are 13 residues in the CDR3. For the CDR3, the DNA is TGTGCAGGGGGGCACCTAGAGAACACTGAAGCTTTCTTT. Protein: CAGGHLENTEAFF.

This clone was recorded only once. The CDR3 DNA reads TGCAGCGTGACCCTCCGACAGGTTCAGAGGAACACTGAAGCTTTCTTT. This gives the protein CSVTLRQVQRNTEAFF. This chain links TRBV29-1 with TRBJ1-1, with D possibly matching TRBD1 (6 bases). Per germline, CDR1 SQVTM and CDR2 ANQGSEA. This CDR3 comprises 16 residues. The V gene lost 6 bases and the J gene lost 1 base, with 21 bases spanning the gap.

This clone has a single count. This chain connects TRBV11-2 to TRBJ2-7; a weak D match, TRBD2 (6 bases). V was cut by 1 base and J by 4 bases, with 17 bases left in between. Germline loops: CDR1 SGHAT, CDR2 FQNNGV. The CDR3 runs to 16 residues. CDR3 nucleotides: TGTGCCAGCAGCTTAGGACGTCGGGGGAGGAGGTACGAGCAGTACTTC. Amino acid sequence: CASSLGRRGRRYEQYF.

This chain connects TRBV14 to TRBJ2-3; D gene unclear. Germline V gives CDR1 SGHDN, CDR2 FVKESK. The CDR3 has 17 amino acids. Trimming removed 2 bases from V and 0 bases from J, with 15 bases in between. CDR3 amino acids: CASSQHPHLPSTDTQYF. The DNA of the CDR3 is TGTGCCAGCAGCCAACACCCGCACCTACCTAGCACAGATACGCAGTATTTT.

This clone was seen a single time. This chain joins TRBV27 and TRBJ2-3; perhaps TRBD2 as D (6 bases). V was trimmed by 3 bases and J by 0 bases, leaving 34 bases between them. Germline assignment: CDR1 MNHEY and CDR2 SMNVEV (reference sequence). The CDR3 spans 23 residues. The CDR3 sequence is CASSFLPLTVRETHRSSTDTQYF. CDR3 DNA sequence: TGTGCCAGCAGTTTTTTACCCCTTACTGTCCGGGAGACCCACCGATCTAGCACAGATACGCAGTATTTT.

J is TRBJ2-7 and V is TRBV6-5; D is perhaps TRBD2 (5 bases). V lost 6 bases and J 4 bases, leaving 13 bases between the germline ends. CDR1 is MNHEY, CDR2 SVGAGI, per germline. The CDR3 consists of 13 residues. The CDR3: CASSPSCGYEQYF. The CDR3 bases are TGTGCCAGCAGCCCCTCCTGCGGGTACGAGCAGTACTTC.

V and J are TRBV5-6 and TRBJ1-2; D remains ambiguous. This CDR3 has 14 residues. Per the germline V gene, CDR1 is SGHDT and CDR2 is YYEEEE. Deletions cut 4 bases from V and 3 bases from J, with 13 bases between. Here the CDR3 reads CASSRTTGHYGYTF. The DNA for the CDR3 is TGTGCCAGCAGCCGTACAACGGGCCACTATGGCTACACCTTC.

The rearrangement links TRBV30 to TRBJ2-1; maybe TRBD1 (6 bases). CDR1 is GTSNPN and CDR2 is SVGIG in the germline V gene (reference sequence). The CDR3 consists of 21 residues. V dropped 0 bases and J dropped 2 bases, with 29 bases sitting between them. CDR3 sequence reads: CAWSVPQPGQTRVLAYNEQFF. CDR3 DNA: TGTGCCTGGAGTGTCCCCCAGCCGGGACAAACGAGGGTTCTAGCCTACAATGAGCAGTTCTTC. The complete variable domain, with remaining parts taken from reference TRBV30 and TRBJ2-1, reads SQTIHQWPATLVQPVGSPLSLECTVEGTSNPNLYWYRQAAGRGLQLLFYSVGIGQISSEVPQNLSASRPQDRQFILSSKKLLLSDSGFYLCAWSVPQPGQTRVLAYNEQFFGPGTRLTVL.

This sequence joins TRBV30 and TRBJ1-2, with D tentatively TRBD1 (5 bases). Trimming left V 0 bases short and J 9 bases short, with 32 bases between. Looked up from germline, CDR1 is GTSNPN and CDR2 is SVGIG (reference sequence). The length of the CDR3 is 19 residues. CDR3 loop: CAWSVRLGPVERIILSYTF. CDR3 nucleotide sequence: TGTGCCTGGAGTGTACGGTTGGGGCCGGTTGAGCGGATTATTTTAAGCTACACCTTC.

The CDR3 coding sequence is TGTGCCTGGAGTGTACGGATACAGGGTAACTATGGCTACACCTTC. It specifies CAWSVRIQGNYGYTF. The V gene is TRBV30, the J gene TRBJ1-2; D is perhaps TRBD1 (6 bases). The V and J ends lost 0 bases and 1 base respectively, with 12 bases between them. The CDR3 is 15 residues long. Germline V CDR1 and CDR2: GTSNPN, SVGIG (reference sequence).

The chain couples TRBV6-1 to TRBJ2-1, with 12 nucleotides matching TRBD2. V gave up 6 bases and J gave up 7 bases; unmatched junction bases: 7. The CDR3 totals 15 residues. Germline V gene sequence: CDR1 MNHNS, CDR2 SASEGT. CDR3 residues: CASSETSGSENEQFF. Here the CDR3 DNA reads TGTGCCAGCAGCGAGACTAGCGGGAGCGAGAATGAGCAGTTCTTC.

The chain joins TRBV11-2 to TRBJ2-1, with unresolved D. The CDR3 totals 12 residues. CDR1 and CDR2 (germline): SGHAT, FQNNGV. V lost 5 bases to trimming and J lost 9 bases, with 11 bases between them. The CDR3 region has the DNA TGTGCCAGCAGCCCACCAGCGCGTGAGCAGTTCTTC. As protein: CASSPPAREQFF. Full variable domain (remainder filled in from reference TRBV11-2 and TRBJ2-1): EAGVAQSPRYKIIEKRQSVAFWCNPISGHATLYWYQQILGQGPKLLIQFQNNGVVDDSQLPKDRFSAERLKGVDSTLKIQPAKLEDSAVYLCASSPPAREQFFGPGTRLTVL.

This chain connects TRBV19 to TRBJ1-2; weak D call: TRBD1 (6 bases). The CDR3 runs to 15 residues. The germline gives CDR1 LNHDA, CDR2 SQIVND (reference sequence). V shed 8 bases and J shed 1 base, with 17 bases lying between them. The CDR3 bases are TGTGCCAGTGAGATGGGCAGGGGTTATAACTATGGCTACACCTTC. Protein product: CASEMGRGYNYGYTF.

The rearrangement links TRBV14 to TRBJ2-4; tentatively, D is TRBD1 (5 bases). Germline assignment: CDR1 SGHDN and CDR2 FVKESK. V gave up 3 bases and J gave up 0 bases, with 21 bases separating them. This CDR3 region has 19 residues. The DNA for the CDR3 is TGTGCCAGCAGCCACGTAAAGGGGCGCCCCTTGCTAGCCAAAAACATTCAGTACTTC. It encodes CASSHVKGRPLLAKNIQYF.

The V and J genes are TRBV27 and TRBJ1-1, with D maybe TRBD1 (6 bases). V was pared by 4 bases and J by 2 bases, with 11 bases between. This CDR3 spans 14 amino acids. Germline assignment: CDR1 MNHEY and CDR2 SMNVEV (reference sequence). The CDR3: CASSSNRDNTEAFF. The CDR3 region has the DNA TGTGCCAGCAGTTCGAACAGGGATAACACTGAAGCTTTCTTT.

This sequence joins TRBV11-2 and TRBJ1-3; D is unclear. The germline V gene has CDR1 SGHAT and CDR2 FQNNGV. Between the trimmed V and J ends, which lost 9 bases and 0 bases, there was a span of 6 bases. CDR3 length: 12 amino acids. CDR3 DNA sequence: TGTGCCAGAGAGAGCTCTGGAAACACCATATATTTT. Translated: CARESSGNTIYF.